Listed here is a single T cell receptor (beta chain). Its target is unknown. V lost 4 bases, J lost 4 bases, and 6 bases stayed unmatched. There are 14 residues in the CDR3. Germline CDR1 is SEHNR and CDR2 is FQNEAQ (reference sequence). This sample is drawn from a study of siplizumab effects on memory and regulatory T cells. Whole-study results and caveats: Under siplizumab, alloreactive sequences traced to unstimulated CD4+ memory cells were significantly reduced. Apparently more diverse than memory cells, naive T cells also seemed major alloresponse contributors. No assignable naive or memory phenotype existed for roughly 80-95% of proliferating CD4+ or CD8+ clones.

Sequenced by immunoSEQ multiplex PCR; TCRdb stores in-frame clones only, minus some. Found here are 70,000 or so clones, around 90% of them singletons; the top ten hold over 25%. Material for sequencing was CD8+ T cells sorted from blood. This TCR was sampled from a human donor in good health. The chain carries TRBV7-9 and TRBJ2-7, with TRBD1 identical over 8 bases. In DNA form, the CDR3 reads TGTGCCAGCAGCTCAGGACAGGGCGGATACGAGCAGTACTTC. Translation gives CASSSGQGGYEQYF. The complete variable domain, with remaining parts taken from reference TRBV7-9 and TRBJ2-7, reads DTGVSQNPRHKITKRGQNVTFRCDPISEHNRLYWYRQTLGQGPEFLTYFQNEAQLEKSRLLSDRFSAERPKGSFSTLEIQRTEQGDSAMYLCASSSGQGGYEQYFGPGTRLTVT.